Each of the 26 T cell receptor beta chains below was sequenced from the same sample in a study of identical twins. TCRdb used MiXCR to reprocess the 5' RACE reads, holding one entry per CDR3 protein. The data contain roughly 490,000 distinct CDR3 sequences, roughly an eighth of them seen just once; the ten biggest clones take up approximately 1%. The data were also submitted as part of a second study, on yellow fever vaccine responses in identical twins.

Sequenced material: CD4+ T cells sorted from blood. The source of these receptors is a woman between 18 and 30 years old in good health.

The chain uses TRBV20-1 and TRBJ2-3; TRBD1 is a possible D gene (5 bases). The CDR3 runs to 14 residues. The V gene's germline CDR1 is DFQATT and CDR2 SNEGSKA (reference sequence). Trimming stripped 6 bases from V and 0 bases from J, with 13 bases between. CDR3 loop: CSAFSGASTDTQYF. The CDR3 DNA reads as TGCAGTGCATTTAGTGGGGCAAGCACAGATACGCAGTATTTT.

The chain recombines TRBV5-6 with TRBJ1-1, with D possibly matching TRBD1 (5 bases). CDR3 length: 16 amino acids. V was cut by 2 bases and J by 3 bases, with 17 bases left in between. CDR1 SGHDT and CDR2 YYEEEE come from the germline V gene. The chain's CDR3 is CASSLFGLGLDTEAFF. CDR3 in DNA: TGTGCCAGCAGCTTATTTGGGTTGGGGCTGGACACTGAAGCTTTCTTT. Using reference TRBV5-6 and TRBJ1-1 for the parts outside the CDR3, the full variable domain is DAGVTQSPTHLIKTRGQQVTLRCSPKSGHDTVSWYQQALGQGPQFIFQYYEEEERQRGNFPDRFSGHQFPNYSSELNVNALLLGDSALYLCASSLFGLGLDTEAFFGQGTRLTVV.

Regarding this clonotype: Germline is not matched at one junction end, which may reflect a read error. The chain employs TRBV7-2 and TRBJ2-4, with a weak D call TRBD1 (6 bases). Germline V lookup: CDR1 SGHTA, CDR2 FQGNSA. This CDR3 contains 15 residues. CDR3 sequence (DNA): TGTGCCAGCAGCCGGGACAACCTAGCCAAAAACTTTCAGTACTTC. It yields the protein CASSRDNLAKNFQYF.

At least ten counts were recorded for this clonotype. One end of the junction fails to match germline, which may point to a read error. CDR3 nucleotide sequence: TGCGCCAGCAGCTTGGACGGCTATGGCTACACCTTC. Its protein product is CASSLDGYGYTF. The V and J genes are TRBV7-9 and TRBJ1-2; no clear D gene. The CDR3 sequence is 12 residues long. Germline V CDR1 and CDR2: SEHNR, FQNEAQ (reference sequence). Full variable domain (outside the CDR3, taken from reference TRBV7-9 and TRBJ1-2): DTGVSQNPRHKITKRGQNVTFRCDPISEHNRLYWYRQTLGQGPEFLTYFQNEAQLEKSRLLSDRFSAERPKGSFSTLEIQRTEQGDSAMYLCASSLDGYGYTFGSGTRLTVV.

This chain links TRBV4-1 with TRBJ2-5, with 10 bases matching TRBD1. After removal of 0 bases from V and 4 bases from J, the junction contained 5 bases not matched to a gene. Looked up from germline, CDR1 is MGHRA and CDR2 is YSYEKL. The CDR3 sequence is 16 residues long. Here the CDR3 reads CASSQEGDRGRETQYF. CDR3 sequence (DNA): TGCGCCAGCAGCCAAGAGGGAGACAGGGGGCGAGAGACCCAGTACTTC.

This chain connects TRBV6-1 to TRBJ2-3; unclear D gene. Trimming left V 0 bases short and J 8 bases short, with 9 bases between. This CDR3 has 13 amino acids. Per the germline V gene, CDR1 is MNHNS and CDR2 is SASEGT. CDR3 nucleotides: TGTGCCAGCAGTGAAGCGCAGGTTGGTACGCAGTATTTT. Translated: CASSEAQVGTQYF.

This sequence joins TRBV20-1 and TRBJ2-2; 7 bases fit TRBD1. The CDR3 length is 14 residues. Germline V gene data show CDR1 as DFQATT and CDR2 as SNEGSKA (reference sequence). V dropped 6 bases and J dropped 1; count of bases not matched to a gene: 5. This chain's CDR3 is CSADRVGNTGELFF. In DNA, the CDR3 is TGCAGTGCCGACAGGGTTGGGAACACCGGGGAGCTGTTTTTT.

V and J are TRBV7-9 and TRBJ1-6; D remains unclear. CDR3 length: 15 amino acids. Germline values: CDR1 SEHNR, CDR2 FQNEAQ (reference sequence). V lost 5 bases to trimming and J lost 7 bases, with 15 bases between them. In DNA form, the CDR3 reads TGTGCCAGCAGCAGACCGGACCCGGGGAATTCACCCCTCCACTTT. Protein product: CASSRPDPGNSPLHF.

V gene TRBV7-9 combines with J gene TRBJ2-1, with D possibly being TRBD2 (5 bases). The ends were cut back, 5 bases at V and 3 bases at J, with 8 bases in the middle. This CDR3 comprises 13 residues. Germline-derived CDR1 and CDR2 are SEHNR and FQNEAQ (reference sequence). CDR3: CASSAGVYNEQFF. Written as DNA, the CDR3 is TGTGCCAGCAGCGCGGGTGTCTACAATGAGCAGTTCTTC.

In this sample, this clonotype turned up many times. The chain has TRBV5-1 and TRBJ2-1; no clear D gene. Germline assignment: CDR1 SGHRS and CDR2 YFSETQ. Trimming removed 0 bases from V and 0 bases from J, with 7 bases in between. The CDR3 extends over 15 amino acids. CDR3 nucleotides: TGCGCCAGCAGCTTGGCCTCCAACTCCTACAATGAGCAGTTCTTC. It yields the protein CASSLASNSYNEQFF.

The chain employs TRBV20-1 and TRBJ2-5; tentative D call: TRBD1 (5 bases). V was pared by 7 bases and J by 4 bases, with 13 bases between. Germline CDR1 DFQATT, CDR2 SNEGSKA (reference sequence). The CDR3 contains 12 residues. CDR3 sequence (DNA): TGCAGTGTTCGGACCAGGGCAGAGACCCAGTACTTC. This translates into CSVRTRAETQYF.

In nucleotides, the CDR3 is TGTGCCAGCAGTTTACAGGGATATGACCAAGAGACCCAGTACTTC. Its protein product is CASSLQGYDQETQYF. The V call is TRBV28, the J call TRBJ2-5, with D possibly being TRBD1 (5 bases). Germline assignment: CDR1 MDHEN and CDR2 SYDVKM. The CDR3 runs 15 residues. The V gene lost 2 bases and the J gene lost 0 bases, with 10 bases spanning the gap.

The table lists this clonotype with a few counts. The rearrangement links TRBV20-1 to TRBJ2-1; D is uncertain. The germline V gene has CDR1 DFQATT and CDR2 SNEGSKA (reference sequence). The V and J ends lost 1 base and 0 bases respectively, with 10 bases between them. The CDR3 runs to 15 residues. Here the CDR3 reads CSARGPGVSYNEQFF. CDR3 DNA sequence: TGCAGTGCTAGAGGGCCCGGCGTCTCCTACAATGAGCAGTTCTTC.

This clonotype was seen a few times. The chain combines TRBV7-2 with TRBJ2-7, with D unresolved. From germline, CDR1 is SGHTA and CDR2 FQGNSA. The CDR3 extends over 14 amino acids. Trimming pared 1 base from V and 10 bases from J, leaving 17 bases between. In DNA form, the CDR3 reads TGTGCCAGCAGCTTAGGAGGTTCCCAGCCCGCTCAGTACTTC. This gives the protein CASSLGGSQPAQYF.

This chain links TRBV7-9 with TRBJ1-1; 10 bases line up with TRBD1. After removal of 6 bases from V and 5 bases from J, the junction contained 12 bases not matched to a gene. Germline V gives CDR1 SEHNR, CDR2 FQNEAQ (reference sequence). The length of the CDR3 is 16 residues. This chain's CDR3 is CASSSTAGTGDTEAFF. DNA of the CDR3: TGTGCCAGCAGTTCTACCGCCGGGACAGGGGATACTGAAGCTTTCTTT.

The chain links TRBV29-1 to TRBJ2-7, with 10 bases identical to TRBD2. CDR3 length equals 12 residues. Germline lookup yields CDR1 SQVTM and CDR2 ANQGSEA. J was trimmed by 2 bases and V by 7 bases; bases with no gene match: 2. The CDR3: CSGTSGAYEQYF. The CDR3 region has the DNA TGCAGCGGGACTAGCGGAGCCTACGAGCAGTACTTC.

This clonotype was observed a few times. V is TRBV9 and J is TRBJ2-2; no definite D call. The CDR3 sequence is 14 residues long. The V gene's germline CDR1 is SGDLS and CDR2 YYNGEE. Trimming took off 4 bases at V and 3 bases at J, with 10 bases between the two ends. Written as DNA, the CDR3 is TGTGCCAGCAGCCCCTTACAGTACACCGGGGAGCTGTTTTTT. This encodes CASSPLQYTGELFF.

The table lists this clonotype with a few counts. CDR3 nucleotide sequence: TGTGCCAGCAGCCAATCCCGGACGGCCTACTACGAGCAGTACTTC. It yields the protein CASSQSRTAYYEQYF. J is TRBJ2-7 and V is TRBV3-1; D not certain. V lost 2 bases and J 3 bases, leaving 14 bases between the germline ends. The CDR3 length is 15 residues. The germline gives CDR1 LGHDT, CDR2 YNNKEL (reference sequence).

This clonotype was observed a handful of times. The V call is TRBV2, the J call TRBJ1-5; TRBD1 might be the D (6 bases). The V end lost 5 bases, the J end lost 0 bases, and 14 bases lay between the germline ends. The germline CDR1 and CDR2 sequences are SNHLY and FYNNEI. This CDR3 is 16 amino acids long. CDR3 protein: CASSRTGPNSNQPQHF. As DNA, the CDR3 is TGTGCCAGCAGTCGAACAGGGCCTAATAGCAATCAGCCCCAGCATTTT.

This clonotype was seen a handful of times. The CDR3 bases are TGTGCCAGCAGCCAAGGCGGACTAGCGGGAGTTGGAACCGGGGAGCTGTTTTTT. It yields the protein CASSQGGLAGVGTGELFF. The V call is TRBV3-1, the J call TRBJ2-2; 13 bases line up with TRBD2. Germline V gives CDR1 LGHDT, CDR2 YNNKEL (reference sequence). This CDR3 contains 18 residues. With 1 base clipped from V and 5 bases from J, the junction kept 7 bases outside the gene matches.

The chain joins TRBV3-1 to TRBJ2-7; 7 bases are a match to TRBD1. The CDR3 has 15 amino acids. J lost 5 bases, V lost 1 base, and 8 bases had no gene match. Germline V gives CDR1 LGHDT, CDR2 YNNKEL (reference sequence). CDR3 DNA: TGTGCCAGCAGCCAAGCCGGGACAGTCTTAAACGAGCAGTACTTC. Amino acids: CASSQAGTVLNEQYF.

The V call is TRBV29-1, the J call TRBJ2-1; D possibly corresponds to TRBD2 (6 bases). The CDR3 sequence is 14 residues long. Germline CDR1 reads SQVTM; CDR2 reads ANQGSEA. The V end was cut by 7 bases, the J end by 8 bases, with 21 bases between. The CDR3 loop is CSALLAQIAHEQFF. For the CDR3, the DNA is TGCAGCGCCCTACTAGCCCAGATAGCCCATGAGCAGTTCTTC.

The chain carries TRBV9 and TRBJ2-5; perhaps TRBD2 as D (6 bases). CDR3 length equals 16 residues. V dropped 0 bases and J dropped 1 base, with 13 bases sitting between them. Germline V gene lookup returns CDR1 SGDLS and CDR2 YYNGEE. The CDR3 loop reads CASSVGARDFQETQYF. For the CDR3, the DNA is TGTGCCAGCAGCGTAGGGGCTCGGGACTTCCAAGAGACCCAGTACTTC.

This clonotype was recorded a few times. The V call is TRBV3-1, the J call TRBJ2-1; 15 nucleotides match TRBD2. Germline values: CDR1 LGHDT, CDR2 YNNKEL (reference sequence). With V trimmed by 6 bases and J by 6 bases, 6 bases remained unmatched. CDR3 length equals 16 residues. This chain's CDR3 is CASSQRGLAGGNEQFF. CDR3 DNA sequence: TGTGCCAGCAGTCAAAGGGGACTAGCGGGAGGCAATGAGCAGTTCTTC.

The V gene is TRBV29-1, the J gene TRBJ2-5; 8 bases line up with TRBD1. Germline CDR1 reads SQVTM; CDR2 reads ANQGSEA. With V trimmed by 6 bases and J by 3 bases, 6 bases remained unmatched. The CDR3 loop spans 13 amino acids. CDR3 in amino acids: CSVLGQGKETQYF. The CDR3 DNA reads TGCAGCGTCTTAGGACAGGGTAAAGAGACCCAGTACTTC.

This clonotype was observed a handful of times. J is TRBJ2-3 and V is TRBV5-1; D not certain. The CDR3 has 15 amino acids. Germline V gene sequence: CDR1 SGHRS, CDR2 YFSETQ. V was trimmed by 4 bases and J by 2 bases, leaving 14 bases between them. The CDR3 region is CASSPMGSNTDTQYF. CDR3 coding DNA: TGCGCCAGCAGCCCCATGGGTAGTAACACAGATACGCAGTATTTT. The complete variable domain, with remaining parts taken from reference TRBV5-1 and TRBJ2-3, reads KAGVTQTPRYLIKTRGQQVTLSCSPISGHRSVSWYQQTPGQGLQFLFEYFSETQRNKGNFPGRFSGRQFSNSRSEMNVSTLELGDSALYLCASSPMGSNTDTQYFGPGTRLTVL.